This entry concerns a single T cell receptor beta chain. One entry per CDR3 protein, called by TCRdb with MiXCR from the 5' RACE reads. This table has around 500,000 distinct CDR3 sequences, 15% to 20% appearing once. This record belongs to a study of T-cell memory formation after mild COVID-19. This CDR3 contains 14 residues. Trimming left V 4 bases short and J 2 bases short, with 10 bases between. Sequences were obtained from PBMCs or a T cell subset sorted from them (not recorded which). The gene calls are TRBV12-3 or TRBV12-4 and TRBJ2-3; TRBD2 might be the D (5 bases). This clonotype originated in an adult woman who had mild COVID-19 (a few samples of this study predate the infection). Cell type and time point are not known. This CDR3 reads CASSYRDVTDTQYF. CDR3 nucleotide sequence: TGTGCCAGCAGTTACCGGGATGTCACAGATACGCAGTATTTT.